This T cell receptor beta chain was captured in a study of cytomegalovirus exposure and HLA in healthy donors. Study-level points and caveats: Within the approximately 130 validation repertoires, first-cohort TCR clusters tended to co-occur, according to a later analysis. The study designated 150 or so TCR beta chains cytomegalovirus-associated.

The donors formed part of the 120-subject validation cohort, distinct from the roughly 700-subject first cohort. Germline V CDR1 and CDR2: LNHDA, SQIVND (reference sequence). The CDR3 is 13 amino acids. The V gene lost 8 bases and the J gene lost 4 bases, with 11 bases spanning the gap. The protocol was immunoSEQ multiplex PCR, while the TCRdb copy is restricted to in-frame clones and leaves out a portion. In the table there are over 100,000 clones, 89% of which are singletons. As for this clone: Its target is not known.

The material sequenced was PBMCs. This chain uses TRBV19 with TRBJ2-2, with D perhaps matching TRBD1 (6 bases). This TCR derives from a man aged 25-40 years in good health and CMV-seronegative. DNA for the CDR3: TGTGCCAGTCATAGGGGGTTCACCGGGGAGCTGTTTTTT. Residues: CASHRGFTGELFF.